The clone carrying this T cell receptor beta chain was counted between two and nine times. The entry originates in a study of blood T cell repertoires in COVID-19. Overall study context: Collection of acute and convalescent COVID-19 samples took place in the United States, Italy and Spain. Sources were T cells, B-cell-depleted T cells, or PBMCs; the material itself was cDNA or gDNA.

Authors' methods: Nucleated cell counts were estimated from reference gene primer amplification. Data came from immunoSEQ multiplex PCR; TCRdb stores just in-frame clones and leaves some out. The V and J calls and the clone size are those of that table, but D and trimming were determined from the DNA. The sample yields approximately 350,000 clones, 80% to 90% seen once. The origin of this receptor is a man aged 30-40 years with active or convalescent COVID-19. Material: peripheral blood.

The CDR3 reads CASSYSPSGVAEQYF. In DNA form, the CDR3 reads TGTGCCAGCAGTTACTCCCCCTCGGGAGTCGCCGAGCAGTACTTC. The chain links TRBV6-6 to TRBJ2-7, with a possible D match to TRBD2 (6 bases). Germline V gives CDR1 MNHNY, CDR2 SVGAGI (reference sequence). CDR3 length: 15 residues. Trimming removed 0 bases at V and 6 bases at J, with 15 bases between.